The 9 T cell receptor beta chains presented below share a single source sample, sequenced in a study of blood T cells in healthy people across ages. A second PCR of 7 to 11 cycles used a sample-barcoded 5' primer and a J-beta primer mix. In TCRdb, the 5' RACE reads were re-called with MiXCR into one record per CDR3 protein. The table shows about 1.8 million distinct CDR3 sequences, with 40% to 55% occurring only once. Source material: blood. The receptors were gathered from a woman in her 40s in good health.

The chain recombines TRBV12-3 or TRBV12-4 with TRBJ2-5, with D possibly TRBD1 on 6 matching bases. V was shortened by 5 bases and J by 0 bases, with 16 bases between the two germline ends. The CDR3 consists of 16 residues. The CDR3 loop is CASSTRGATHQETQYF. CDR3 DNA: TGTGCCAGCAGTACCAGGGGTGCGACTCACCAAGAGACCCAGTACTTC.

This clonotype came up a few times. The chain is built from TRBV13 and TRBJ2-7; TRBD2 matches at 7 bases. The V and J ends lost 3 bases and 1 base, in that order; junction bases with no gene match: 6. Germline loops: CDR1 PRHDT, CDR2 FYEKMQ (reference sequence). This CDR3 region has 15 residues. The CDR3 bases are TGTGCCAGCAGCTTTGGGGCGGGGGAATCCTACGAGCAGTACTTC. The encoded protein is CASSFGAGESYEQYF.

J is TRBJ1-5 and V is TRBV25-1; TRBD1 might be the D (5 bases). CDR3 length: 13 amino acids. Germline lookup yields CDR1 MGHDK and CDR2 SYGVNS. Trimming removed 6 bases at V and 1 base at J, with 7 bases between. The CDR3 sequence is CASRGLSNQPQHF. Written as DNA, the CDR3 is TGTGCCAGCAGGGGGCTGAGCAATCAGCCCCAGCATTTT.

V usage is TRBV20-1 and J usage is TRBJ1-5, with D uncertain. The CDR3 loop spans 14 amino acids. V lost 3 bases and J lost 3, with 12 bases in between. Looked up from germline, CDR1 is DFQATT and CDR2 is SNEGSKA (reference sequence). CDR3 sequence reads: CSASVTATNQPQHF. DNA for the CDR3: TGCAGTGCTAGCGTCACCGCTACCAATCAGCCCCAGCATTTT.

This clonotype turned up a few times. This chain joins TRBV20-1 and TRBJ1-2; 8 bases match TRBD1. The CDR3 has 14 residues. Germline CDR1 DFQATT, CDR2 SNEGSKA (reference sequence). After removal of 6 bases from V and 2 bases from J, the junction contained 8 bases not matched to a gene. The CDR3 sequence is CSARWTGTNYGYTF. The DNA for the CDR3 is TGCAGTGCAAGGTGGACAGGGACCAACTATGGCTACACCTTC.

The chain joins TRBV4-2 to TRBJ2-7; possible D gene TRBD1, 6 bases. Germline V gene data show CDR1 as LGHNA and CDR2 as YNFKEQ. The CDR3 is 15 residues long. V was clipped by 1 base and J by 4 bases, with 14 bases between them. Here the CDR3 reads CASSQAMGASYEQYF. The CDR3 bases are TGTGCCAGCAGCCAAGCAATGGGGGCATCTTACGAGCAGTACTTC.

The chain combines TRBV27 with TRBJ1-2; the match to TRBD1 covers 7 bases. The V segment lost 6 bases and the J segment 2 bases; nucleotides outside the gene matches: 9. CDR1 MNHEY and CDR2 SMNVEV come from the germline V gene (reference sequence). The length of the CDR3 is 15 residues. The CDR3 protein is CASRLTGTVNYGYTF. The DNA for the CDR3 is TGTGCCAGCAGACTGACAGGGACGGTGAACTATGGCTACACCTTC.

The chain links TRBV24-1 to TRBJ2-3; 12 bases match TRBD2. The CDR3 runs 16 residues. V was clipped by 4 bases and J by 6 bases; unmatched bases: 7. Germline CDR1 is KGHDR and CDR2 is SFDVKD. The CDR3 coding sequence is TGTGCCACCAGTGACCCTTCGACTAGCGGGGGCGATACGCAGTATTTT. Residues: CATSDPSTSGGDTQYF.

V gene TRBV6-5 combines with J gene TRBJ2-1; possibly TRBD2 for D (7 bases). The DNA end is a closer match to TRBJ2-7, so the J assignment may be wrong. Germline V CDR1 and CDR2: MNHEY, SVGAGI. The CDR3 length is 16 residues. DNA of the CDR3: TGTGCCAGCAGTAGCAGGGGAGGGGATCCCTACAATGAGCAGTACTTC. As protein: CASSSRGGDPYNEQYF.